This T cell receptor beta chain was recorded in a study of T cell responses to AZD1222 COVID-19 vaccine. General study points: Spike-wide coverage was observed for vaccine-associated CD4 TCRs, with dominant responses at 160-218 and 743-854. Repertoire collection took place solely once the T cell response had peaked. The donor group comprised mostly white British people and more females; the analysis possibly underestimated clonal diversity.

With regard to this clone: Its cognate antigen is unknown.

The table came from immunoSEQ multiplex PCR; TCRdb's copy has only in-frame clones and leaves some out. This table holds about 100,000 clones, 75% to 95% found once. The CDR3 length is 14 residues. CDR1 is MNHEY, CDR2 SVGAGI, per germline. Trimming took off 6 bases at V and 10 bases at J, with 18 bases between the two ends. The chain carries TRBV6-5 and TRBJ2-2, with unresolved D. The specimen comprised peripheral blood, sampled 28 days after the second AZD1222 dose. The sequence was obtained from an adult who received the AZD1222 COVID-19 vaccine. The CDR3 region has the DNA TGTGCCAGCAGGGGCCCGACACCCACTGAGGAGCTGTTTTTT. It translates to CASRGPTPTEELFF.